Listed here are 10 T cell receptor beta chains from one sample, sequenced in a study of T-cell memory formation after mild COVID-19. TCRdb itself ran the 5' RACE reads through MiXCR, one entry per CDR3 protein. Among 350,000 to 500,000 distinct CDR3 sequences listed, around 20% were seen once. The sequenced sample was PBMCs or a T cell subset sorted from them (not recorded which). These receptors originate from an adult woman who had mild COVID-19 (a few samples of this study predate the infection). Cell type and time point are not known.

The chain joins TRBV6-6 to TRBJ1-4; D might be TRBD1 (5 bases). Germline lookup yields CDR1 MNHNY and CDR2 SVGAGI (reference sequence). The V gene lost 2 bases and the J gene lost 5 bases, with 9 bases spanning the gap. CDR3 length: 14 amino acids. The CDR3 region is CASSYPEGNEKLFF. As DNA, the CDR3 is TGTGCCAGCAGTTACCCGGAGGGGAATGAAAAACTGTTTTTT.

There are a few counts of this clonotype. This chain uses TRBV4-2 with TRBJ1-4; D is uncertain. Germline V gene data show CDR1 as LGHNA and CDR2 as YNFKEQ. The CDR3 totals 12 residues. V lost 3 bases and J 3 bases, leaving 2 bases between the germline ends. CDR3 nucleotides: TGTGCCAGCAGCCACCCTAATGAAAAACTGTTTTTT. It codes for CASSHPNEKLFF.

The chain joins TRBV27 to TRBJ2-5; 8 bases fit TRBD1. The CDR3 has 16 amino acids. The germline CDR1 and CDR2 sequences are MNHEY and SMNVEV (reference sequence). V was clipped by 5 bases and J by 7 bases; unmatched bases: 15. The CDR3 loop is CASSPSKGQVPGTQYF. The CDR3 region has the DNA TGTGCCAGCAGTCCCAGTAAGGGACAGGTCCCCGGGACCCAGTACTTC.

This clonotype was counted between two and nine times. V gene TRBV12-3 or TRBV12-4 combines with J gene TRBJ2-1, with 8 bases fitting TRBD1. The junction had 6 bases not matched to a gene; V was cut back by 5 bases and J by 6 bases. The CDR3 is made up of 14 amino acids. In nucleotides, the CDR3 is TGTGCCAGCAGTACCGGGACAGGAGCCAATGAGCAGTTCTTC. Encoded protein: CASSTGTGANEQFF.

The J gene is TRBJ1-1, the V gene TRBV3-1, with 7 bases that match TRBD1. The CDR3 is made up of 13 amino acids. V was clipped by 3 bases and J by 11 bases; unmatched bases: 9. Germline CDR1 LGHDT, CDR2 YNNKEL (reference sequence). The CDR3 sequence is CASSHLQTGEAFF. CDR3 DNA: TGTGCCAGCAGCCACCTACAAACAGGGGAGGCTTTCTTT.

This clonotype was seen more than once but under ten times. The CDR3 DNA is TGTGCCAGTAGCCCTGGGGCTAGCGGGAGAACTAGCGGGTACACCGGGGAGCTGTTTTTT. It specifies CASSPGASGRTSGYTGELFF. The V and J genes are TRBV19 and TRBJ2-2; the match to TRBD2 covers 10 bases. The CDR3 is made up of 20 amino acids. Germline CDR1 and CDR2: LNHDA and SQIVND (reference sequence). J lost 3 bases, V lost 6 bases, and 19 bases had no gene match. Based on the CDR3 plus reference TRBV19 and TRBJ2-2, the full variable domain is DGGITQSPKYLFRKEGQNVTLSCEQNLNHDAMYWYRQDPGQGLRLIYYSQIVNDFQKGDIAEGYSVSREKKESFPLTVTSAQKNPTAFYLCASSPGASGRTSGYTGELFFGEGSRLTVL.

This clonotype came up a few times. V is TRBV11-3 and J is TRBJ2-7, with TRBD2 matching 10 bases. After removal of 5 bases from V and 5 bases from J, the junction contained 6 bases not matched to a gene. CDR3 length: 14 residues. Germline CDR1 and CDR2: SGHNT and YENEEA. The CDR3 protein is CASSPKREGHEQYF. The DNA for the CDR3 is TGTGCCAGCAGCCCCAAGCGGGAGGGCCACGAGCAGTACTTC.

The gene calls are TRBV29-1 and TRBJ1-1; 7 bases line up with TRBD1. CDR3 length: 18 residues. The V and J ends lost 0 bases and 0 bases, in that order; junction bases with no gene match: 13. In germline, CDR1 is SQVTM, CDR2 ANQGSEA. CDR3 DNA: TGCAGCGTTGAAGATCTCATCTGGGACAGAAACTTGAACACTGAAGCTTTCTTT. Translating it yields CSVEDLIWDRNLNTEAFF.

The V call is TRBV6-6, the J call TRBJ2-7, with D perhaps matching TRBD2 (5 bases). The germline V gene encodes CDR1 MNHNY and CDR2 SVGAGI (reference sequence). The CDR3 has 13 amino acids. CDR3 DNA sequence: TGTGGCAGCAGTTACTCTCCGGGGTACGAGCAGTACGTC. It translates to CGSSYSPGYEQYV.

The chain couples TRBV12-3 or TRBV12-4 to TRBJ2-2; 10 bases map to TRBD1. V trimming: 6 bases; J trimming: 0 bases; junction bases outside the gene matches: 10. The CDR3 contains 18 residues. The CDR3 DNA reads TGTGCCAGCAGCCCGCCCCCCGGACAGGGGGCGAACACCGGGGAGCTGTTTTTT. Translation gives CASSPPPGQGANTGELFF.